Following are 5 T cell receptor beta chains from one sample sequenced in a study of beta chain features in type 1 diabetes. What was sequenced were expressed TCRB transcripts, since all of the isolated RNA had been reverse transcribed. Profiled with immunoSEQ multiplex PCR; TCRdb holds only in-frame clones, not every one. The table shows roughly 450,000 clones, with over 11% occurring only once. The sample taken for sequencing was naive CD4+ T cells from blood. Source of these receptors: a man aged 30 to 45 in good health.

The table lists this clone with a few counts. The CDR3 region is CASRRARFYGYTF. The CDR3 DNA reads TGTGCCAGCAGGAGGGCACGCTTTTATGGCTACACCTTC. The chain is built from TRBV6-1 and TRBJ1-2; the D is unclear. In germline, CDR1 is MNHNS, CDR2 SASEGT. The CDR3 is made up of 13 amino acids. V lost 6 bases to trimming and J lost 5 bases, with 13 bases between them.

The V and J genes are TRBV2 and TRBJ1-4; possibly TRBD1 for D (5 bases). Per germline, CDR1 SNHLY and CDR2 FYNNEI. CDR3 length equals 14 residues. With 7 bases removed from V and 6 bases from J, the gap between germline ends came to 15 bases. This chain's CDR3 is CASTLLRGDEKLFF. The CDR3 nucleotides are TGTGCCAGCACCCTACTTAGAGGGGATGAAAAACTGTTTTTT.

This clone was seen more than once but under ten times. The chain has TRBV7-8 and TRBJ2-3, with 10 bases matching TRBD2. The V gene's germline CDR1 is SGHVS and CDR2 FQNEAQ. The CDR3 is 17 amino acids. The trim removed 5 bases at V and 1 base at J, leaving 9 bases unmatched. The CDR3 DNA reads TGTGCCAGCAGCCCACGTCCCGGGACTAGCGGCACAGATACGCAGTATTTT. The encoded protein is CASSPRPGTSGTDTQYF. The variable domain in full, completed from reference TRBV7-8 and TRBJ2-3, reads GAGVSQSPRYKVAKRGQDVALRCDPISGHVSLFWYQQALGQGPEFLTYFQNEAQLDKSGLPSDRFFAERPEGSVSTLKIQRTQQEDSAVYLCASSPRPGTSGTDTQYFGPGTRLTVL.

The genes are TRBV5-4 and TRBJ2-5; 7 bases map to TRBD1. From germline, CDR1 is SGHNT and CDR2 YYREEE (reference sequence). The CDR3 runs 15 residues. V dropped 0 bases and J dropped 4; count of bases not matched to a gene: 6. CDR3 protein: CASSLEGQRRETQYF. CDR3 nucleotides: TGTGCCAGCAGCTTGGAGGGACAGAGGCGAGAGACCCAGTACTTC.

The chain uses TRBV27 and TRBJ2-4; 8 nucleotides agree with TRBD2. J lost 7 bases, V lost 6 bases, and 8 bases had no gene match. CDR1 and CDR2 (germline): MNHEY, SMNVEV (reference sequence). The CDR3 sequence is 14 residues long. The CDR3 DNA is TGTGCCAGCAGCTCCGGACTAGCAGGCAACATTCAGTACTTC. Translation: CASSSGLAGNIQYF.